The next 26 T cell receptor beta chains were all read from a single sample in a study of graft-versus-host responses after intestinal transplantation. No antigens are known for them. Some clones are missing from TCRdb's copy, which holds only in-frame ones; the method was immunoSEQ multiplex PCR. Here the sample spans approximately 97,000 clones, 85% to 95% being singletons. The sequenced sample was unstimulated CD8+ T cells sorted from spleen or lymph node cells, obtained before transplant. These TCRs come from a human donor who was the organ donor for an intestinal transplant.

The chain carries TRBV29-1 and TRBJ2-2, with TRBD1 matching 7 bases. V trimming: 7 bases; J trimming: 0 bases; junction bases outside the gene matches: 5. This CDR3 contains 14 residues. The germline V gene has CDR1 SQVTM and CDR2 ANQGSEA. CDR3 sequence: CSATGQTNTGELFF. The CDR3 DNA is TGCAGCGCTACGGGACAGACGAACACCGGGGAGCTGTTTTTT.

This clone was counted between two and nine times. The rearrangement links TRBV10-2 to TRBJ1-2; D unresolved. Germline CDR1 and CDR2: WSHSY and SAAADI. This CDR3 region has 14 residues. Trimming pared 4 bases from V and 2 bases from J, leaving 11 bases between. Here the CDR3 reads CASSAMGVNYGYTF. CDR3 DNA sequence: TGCGCCAGCAGTGCTATGGGCGTCAACTATGGCTACACCTTC.

DNA of the CDR3: TGTGCCAGCAGTGACTCAACTTATCAGCCCCAGCATTTT. Translating it yields CASSDSTYQPQHF. This sequence joins TRBV25-1 and TRBJ1-5, with D unclear. CDR3 size: 13 residues. Germline V lookup: CDR1 MGHDK, CDR2 SYGVNS. The ends were cut back, 3 bases at V and 5 bases at J, with 8 bases in the middle.

This chain uses TRBV11-2 with TRBJ2-1; 7 nucleotides line up with TRBD2. The germline CDR1 and CDR2 sequences are SGHAT and FQNNGV. This CDR3 has 19 residues. The J segment lost 2 bases and the V segment lost 4 bases, leaving 17 bases of the junction unmatched. The CDR3 region has the DNA TGTGCCAGCAGCTACGGACTAGTGGGACTCAATCTCCCCTACAATGAGCAGTTCTTC. As protein: CASSYGLVGLNLPYNEQFF.

J is TRBJ1-2 and V is TRBV29-1; 11 bases match TRBD1. After removal of 0 bases from V and 2 bases from J, the junction contained 17 bases not matched to a gene. The CDR3 covers 20 residues. Per germline, CDR1 SQVTM and CDR2 ANQGSEA. CDR3 region: CSVEDSIPGTGGIQNYGYTF. CDR3 in DNA: TGCAGCGTTGAAGATTCGATTCCCGGGACAGGGGGTATTCAAAACTATGGCTACACCTTC.

The V gene is TRBV19, the J gene TRBJ2-4; 7 bases align to TRBD2. Per the germline V gene, CDR1 is LNHDA and CDR2 is SQIVND (reference sequence). V shed 3 bases and J 2 bases; nucleotides not matched to a gene: 7. The length of the CDR3 is 16 residues. The CDR3 nucleotides read TGTGCCAGTAGTATTTCGAGCGGGACGACCAAAAACATTCAGTACTTC. It translates to CASSISSGTTKNIQYF.

The chain carries TRBV27 and TRBJ2-7; 7 bases line up with TRBD1. Trimming took 2 bases from V and 1 from J; bases not matched to a gene: 5. CDR1 MNHEY and CDR2 SMNVEV come from the germline V gene (reference sequence). This CDR3 is built from 15 residues. CDR3 region: CASSLIGDSSYEQYF. The DNA for the CDR3 is TGTGCCAGCAGTTTAATCGGGGACAGTTCCTACGAGCAGTACTTC.

This rearrangement joins TRBV18 to TRBJ1-1; the match to TRBD1 covers 9 bases. The CDR3 contains 16 residues. CDR1 is KGHSH, CDR2 LQKENI, per germline. V shed 0 bases, J shed 5 bases, and the junction held 7 bases outside the gene matches. CDR3 sequence (DNA): TGTGCCAGCTCACCACCGGGGACAGGGCTGATAACTGAAGCTTTCTTT. Its translation is CASSPPGTGLITEAFF.

The chain uses TRBV9 and TRBJ2-5; TRBD1 matches at 9 bases. Matching the DNA end better, TRBJ2-7 makes the J call doubtful. CDR1 SGDLS and CDR2 YYNGEE come from the germline V gene. This CDR3 comprises 14 residues. The CDR3 DNA follows: TGTGCCAGCAGCGTAGCGACAGGGGGCTACGAGCAGTACTTC. Translation: CASSVATGGYEQYF.

The chain recombines TRBV4-1 with TRBJ2-2; D gene uncertain. With 4 bases removed from V and 4 bases from J, the gap between germline ends came to 7 bases. Germline CDR1 is MGHRA and CDR2 is YSYEKL. This CDR3 has 13 residues. The CDR3 sequence: CASSPPGTGELFF. Here the CDR3 DNA reads TGCGCCAGCAGCCCGCCAGGCACCGGGGAGCTGTTTTTT.

The chain links TRBV27 to TRBJ2-2; D unresolved. The V gene's germline CDR1 is MNHEY and CDR2 SMNVEV (reference sequence). The V and J ends lost 1 base and 3 bases respectively, with 3 bases between them. The CDR3 extends over 13 amino acids. The CDR3 here is CASSLFDTGELFF. In DNA, the CDR3 is TGTGCCAGCAGTTTATTCGACACCGGGGAGCTGTTTTTT.

For this clone: One junction end does not reproduce the germline sequence, and a read error may be involved. The chain joins TRBV5-1 to TRBJ2-7; D possibly corresponds to TRBD2 (6 bases). The CDR3 covers 11 residues. CDR1 is SGHRS, CDR2 YFSETQ, per germline. The CDR3 DNA follows: TGCGCCAGCAGCTCAGGGACTTTGAGAACCTTC. It translates to CASSSGTLRTF.

The rearrangement joins TRBV7-9 to TRBJ1-3; D unclear. This CDR3 has 15 residues. Deletions cut 2 bases from V and 3 bases from J, with 11 bases between. The germline V gene encodes CDR1 SEHNR and CDR2 FQNEAQ (reference sequence). CDR3 DNA: TGTGCCAGCAGCTTATCCGTCGGGGTTGGAAACACCATATATTTT. Its translation: CASSLSVGVGNTIYF.

The chain employs TRBV28 and TRBJ1-5, with TRBD1 matching 7 bases. Germline V CDR1 and CDR2: MDHEN, SYDVKM. The CDR3 spans 14 residues. V trimming: 3 bases; J trimming: 3 bases; junction bases outside the gene matches: 2. DNA of the CDR3: TGTGCCAGCAGTTTGGACAGGAACAATCAGCCCCAGCATTTT. Protein sequence: CASSLDRNNQPQHF.

J is TRBJ2-3 and V is TRBV16; weak D call: TRBD2 (5 bases). Between the trimmed V and J ends, which lost 0 bases and 2 bases, there was a span of 24 bases. The germline V gene encodes CDR1 KGHSY and CDR2 FQNENV. This CDR3 has 20 amino acids. CDR3 DNA sequence: TGTGCCAGCAGCCAATCGATCCCCGGGGATTCCCCCTCCGCCACAGATACGCAGTATTTT. Its protein product is CASSQSIPGDSPSATDTQYF.

The chain joins TRBV7-2 to TRBJ2-7; D is uncertain. Germline lookup yields CDR1 SGHTA and CDR2 FQGNSA. CDR3 size: 14 residues. The V gene lost 1 base and the J gene lost 3 bases, with 10 bases spanning the gap. The CDR3 reads CASSLEYRDYEQYF. CDR3 sequence (DNA): TGTGCCAGCAGCTTAGAGTACAGAGACTACGAGCAGTACTTC.

J is TRBJ2-7 and V is TRBV11-3; 8 nucleotides agree with TRBD2. This CDR3 is built from 15 residues. Germline values: CDR1 SGHNT, CDR2 YENEEA. After removal of 5 bases from V and 0 bases from J, the junction contained 6 bases not matched to a gene. This chain's CDR3 is CASSPPGTSSYEQYF. CDR3 DNA: TGTGCCAGCAGCCCACCCGGGACTAGCTCCTACGAGCAGTACTTC.

This chain uses TRBV2 with TRBJ1-1; tentatively, D is TRBD1 (6 bases). Trimming took 3 bases from V and 0 from J, leaving 17 bases between them. Germline V gene data show CDR1 as SNHLY and CDR2 as FYNNEI. This CDR3 comprises 17 residues. The CDR3 bases are TGTGCCAGCAGTGACCGACAGGTACCATTGGTGAACACTGAAGCTTTCTTT. This encodes CASSDRQVPLVNTEAFF. Full variable domain (outside the CDR3, taken from reference TRBV2 and TRBJ1-1): EPEVTQTPSHQVTQMGQEVILRCVPISNHLYFYWYRQILGQKVEFLVSFYNNEISEKSEIFDDQFSVERPDGSNFTLKIRSTKLEDSAMYFCASSDRQVPLVNTEAFFGQGTRLTVV.

The gene calls are TRBV15 and TRBJ2-2, with D perhaps TRBD1 (6 bases). V lost 0 bases to trimming and J lost 6 bases, with 17 bases between them. Per germline, CDR1 LNHNV and CDR2 YYDKDF (reference sequence). This CDR3 is 17 amino acids long. CDR3 DNA sequence: TGTGCCACCAGCAGAGATAGGCTAGCAGGGGTGGCCGGGGAGCTGTTTTTT. It specifies CATSRDRLAGVAGELFF. The full variable domain, rest sourced from reference TRBV15 and TRBJ2-2, is DAMVIQNPRYQVTQFGKPVTLSCSQTLNHNVMYWYQQKSSQAPKLLFHYYDKDFNNEADTPDNFQSRRPNTSFCFLDIRSPGLGDTAMYLCATSRDRLAGVAGELFFGEGSRLTVL.

This chain links TRBV5-4 with TRBJ2-2, with D perhaps matching TRBD1 (6 bases). This CDR3 is built from 15 residues. Per germline, CDR1 SGHNT and CDR2 YYREEE (reference sequence). Trimming cost V 0 bases and J 4 bases, with 10 bases left between them. The CDR3 nucleotides are TGTGCCAGCAGCTTGGAGGGGGACCTCACCGGGGAGCTGTTTTTT. This gives the protein CASSLEGDLTGELFF.

The V and J genes are TRBV5-4 and TRBJ2-1; 13 nucleotides align to TRBD2. Germline V gives CDR1 SGHNT, CDR2 YYREEE (reference sequence). CDR3 length: 17 amino acids. Trimming at V came to 0 bases and at J to 6 bases, leaving 6 bases not matched to a gene. The CDR3 reads CASSLVLAGGHFNEQFF. CDR3 bases: TGTGCCAGCAGCTTGGTACTAGCGGGGGGGCATTTCAATGAGCAGTTCTTC.

The chain couples TRBV5-4 to TRBJ1-1; maybe TRBD1 (5 bases). CDR3 length: 14 residues. V was pared by 0 bases and J by 2 bases, with 8 bases between. Germline V gene lookup returns CDR1 SGHNT and CDR2 YYREEE (reference sequence). The CDR3 sequence: CASSLDGGNTEAFF. CDR3 sequence (DNA): TGTGCCAGCAGCTTGGACGGGGGAAACACTGAAGCTTTCTTT. The variable domain in full, with the rest retrieved from reference TRBV5-4 and TRBJ1-1, is ETGVTQSPTHLIKTRGQQVTLRCSSQSGHNTVSWYQQALGQGPQFIFQYYREEENGRGNFPPRFSGLQFPNYSSELNVNALELDDSALYLCASSLDGGNTEAFFGQGTRLTVV.

This sequence joins TRBV25-1 and TRBJ2-7; D unclear. The CDR3 is 13 amino acids. Germline CDR1 is MGHDK and CDR2 is SYGVNS. Deletions cut 2 bases from V and 5 bases from J, with 10 bases between. The CDR3 loop is CASSELISHEQYF. CDR3 DNA: TGTGCCAGCAGTGAACTAATTAGCCACGAGCAGTACTTC.

The rearrangement links TRBV9 to TRBJ2-1; 10 bases map to TRBD1. The V and J ends lost 4 bases and 8 bases, in that order; junction bases with no gene match: 15. Germline CDR1 and CDR2: SGDLS and YYNGEE. The CDR3 is 17 amino acids. The CDR3 sequence is CASSSAAGGQGFYEQFF. CDR3 in DNA: TGTGCCAGCAGCTCGGCGGCCGGGGGACAGGGGTTCTATGAGCAGTTCTTC.

The CDR3 DNA is TGTGCCAGCAGTCCTCTTCCTATGAACACTGAAGCTTTCTTT. It is translated as CASSPLPMNTEAFF. The rearrangement joins TRBV27 to TRBJ1-1; D gene ambiguous. The CDR3 has 14 residues. Trimming pared 5 bases from V and 0 bases from J, leaving 10 bases between. Looked up from germline, CDR1 is MNHEY and CDR2 is SMNVEV (reference sequence).

V is TRBV11-1 and J is TRBJ1-6, with TRBD1 matching 7 bases. The V gene's germline CDR1 is SGHAT and CDR2 FQDESV (reference sequence). The V segment lost 5 bases and the J segment 0 bases; nucleotides outside the gene matches: 4. The CDR3 sequence is 16 residues long. CDR3 in DNA: TGTGCCAGCAGCCTCAGGGGGAGCTCCTATAATTCACCCCTCCACTTT. It encodes CASSLRGSSYNSPLHF. The full variable domain, completed using reference TRBV11-1 and TRBJ1-6, is EAEVAQSPRYKITEKSQAVAFWCDPISGHATLYWYRQILGQGPELLVQFQDESVVDDSQLPKDRFSAERLKGVDSTLKIQPAELGDSAMYLCASSLRGSSYNSPLHFGNGTRLTVT.